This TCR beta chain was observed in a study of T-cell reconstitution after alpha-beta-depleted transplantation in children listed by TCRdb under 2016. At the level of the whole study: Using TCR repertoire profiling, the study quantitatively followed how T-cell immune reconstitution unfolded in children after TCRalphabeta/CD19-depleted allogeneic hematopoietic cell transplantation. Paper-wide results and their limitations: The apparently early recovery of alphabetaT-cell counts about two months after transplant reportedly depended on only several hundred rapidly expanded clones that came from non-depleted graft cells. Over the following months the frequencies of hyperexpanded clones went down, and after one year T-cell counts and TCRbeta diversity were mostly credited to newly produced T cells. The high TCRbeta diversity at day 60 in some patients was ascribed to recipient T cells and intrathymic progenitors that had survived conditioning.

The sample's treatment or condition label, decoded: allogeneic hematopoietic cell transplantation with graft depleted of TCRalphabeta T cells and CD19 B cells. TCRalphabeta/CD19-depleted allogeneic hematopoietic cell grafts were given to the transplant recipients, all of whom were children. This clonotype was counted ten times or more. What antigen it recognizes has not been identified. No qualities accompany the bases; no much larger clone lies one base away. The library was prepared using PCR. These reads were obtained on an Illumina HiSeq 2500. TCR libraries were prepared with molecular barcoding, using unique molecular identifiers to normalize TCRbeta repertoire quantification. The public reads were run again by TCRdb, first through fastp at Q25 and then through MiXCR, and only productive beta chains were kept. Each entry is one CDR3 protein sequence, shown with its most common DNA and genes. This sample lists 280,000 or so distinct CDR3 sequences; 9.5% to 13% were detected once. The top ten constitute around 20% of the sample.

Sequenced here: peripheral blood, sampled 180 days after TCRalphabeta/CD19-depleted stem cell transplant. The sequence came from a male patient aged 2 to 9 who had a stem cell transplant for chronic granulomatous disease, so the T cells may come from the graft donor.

The CDR3 corresponds to CASRVGRPGELFF. The nucleotides are TGTGCCAGCAGGGTCGGGAGGCCCGGGGAGCTGTTTTTT. Recombination linked TRBV27 to TRBJ2-2, with 7 bases in between that match TRBD2. The CDR3 has 13 amino acids, counting the end cysteine and phenylalanine. Just the 39-base CDR3 DNA is kept, in frame starting at base 1. The CDR1 and CDR2 encoded by the germline V gene (reference sequence) are MNHEY and SMNVEV. Trimming takes 6 bases off V and 6 bases off J; junction bases not matched to a gene: 4.